This T cell receptor (beta chain) was identified in a study of blood T cell repertoires in COVID-19 (dated by TCRdb to 2019 to 2021). As for the study more broadly: Collaborator samples came from the United States, Italy and Spain and covered acute and convalescent phases of COVID-19. The prospective study material was composed of cDNA or gDNA derived from T cells, B-cell-depleted T cells, or PBMCs. The dataset comprised deeply sampled blood TCRbeta repertoires from subjects exposed to, actively infected with, or recovered from COVID-19. The repertoires were released in a freely available public database intended as a resource for research on the immune response to SARS-CoV-2. Samples were obtained from the ongoing ImmuneRACE study (first 160 participants) and from some 1,300 subjects provided by 6 global collaborators. Sample metadata almost always included a de-identified subject ID, COVID-19 status, age in years and sex. HLA class I and class II types, where available, came from metadata supplied by the sample provider rather than from assay-based typing.

TCRbeta CDR3 regions were amplified from genomic DNA by means of the immunoSEQ Assay, a bias-controlled multiplex PCR. Per the authors' processing: The number of nucleated cells in each sample was estimated by amplification of reference gene primers within the assay. To quantify the absolute abundance of each unique TCRbeta CDR3 rearrangement, sequence reads were collapsed and filtered. Productive Simpson clonality was computed per sample as the square root of Simpson's diversity index over productive rearrangements. The immuneACCESS repertoire file appears here via TCRdb, limited to in-frame rearrangements. These files lack a portion of the clones; in checked studies, under half of the deficit traces to unresolved V genes, and the cause of the others is not known. V and J calls and clone size come straight from that table; D and trimming were deduced from the DNA. Recorded for this sample are more than 250,000 clones; around 88% of them occurred a single time. The top ten clones comprise 1.5% to 2% of the sample.

The junction shows trimming of 3 bases on V and 2 bases on J, plus 11 bases between the germline ends. In the germline V gene (reference sequence), CDR1 corresponds to LNHDA and CDR2 to SQIVND. The CDR3 goes from the cysteine to the phenylalanine over 15 residues. Solely the CDR3 DNA is kept, with 45 bases framed from the first base. One collaborating source in Seattle enrolled patients while the patients were actively infected and followed the patients over time throughout the course of disease. Collaborating institutions collected whole blood in K2EDTA tubes following their own protocols. For TCRbeta analysis, collaborators shipped samples in one of three forms: frozen whole blood, isolated PBMCs, or DNA extracted from either of those sample types. What the study reported, not specific to this receptor: The quantity of clinical and demographic metadata differed by source and by participant and was supplied without curation.

In the case of this clone: What antigen it recognizes has not been identified. Base qualities are missing; no much larger clone stands one base away.

This receptor was obtained from a woman aged 30 to 39 with COVID-19, enrolled during active disease. Sequences were obtained from peripheral blood. The receptor chain draws on TRBV19 and TRBJ2-1, and the D gene may be TRBD2, 6 bases matching. CDR3 region: CASSIDPGAYNEQFF. The DNA sequence reads TGTGCCAGTAGTATTGATCCGGGGGCCTACAATGAGCAGTTCTTC. The CDR3, completed at both ends by the reference TRBV19 and TRBJ2-1 genes, gives the full variable domain DGGITQSPKYLFRKEGQNVTLSCEQNLNHDAMYWYRQDPGQGLRLIYYSQIVNDFQKGDIAEGYSVSREKKESFPLTVTSAQKNPTAFYLCASSIDPGAYNEQFFGPGTRLTVL.